Reported below is one TCR beta chain. These data belong to a study of T cell responses to AZD1222 COVID-19 vaccine. This CDR3 contains 12 residues. V was clipped by 3 bases and J by 2 bases, with 5 bases between them. The germline gives CDR1 LNHDA, CDR2 SQIVND (reference sequence). The repertoire was sequenced with immunoSEQ multiplex PCR; TCRdb's copy has only in-frame clones and lacks some. The profile shows 140,000 to 150,000 clones, approximately 89% of them singletons. The clonotype comes from an adult in good health. The chain combines TRBV19 with TRBJ2-7; unclear D gene. Sample: peripheral blood, taken on day 0 of AZD1222 vaccination. CDR3 sequence: CASSMGTYEQYF. Here the CDR3 DNA reads TGTGCCAGTAGTATGGGGACCTACGAGCAGTACTTC.